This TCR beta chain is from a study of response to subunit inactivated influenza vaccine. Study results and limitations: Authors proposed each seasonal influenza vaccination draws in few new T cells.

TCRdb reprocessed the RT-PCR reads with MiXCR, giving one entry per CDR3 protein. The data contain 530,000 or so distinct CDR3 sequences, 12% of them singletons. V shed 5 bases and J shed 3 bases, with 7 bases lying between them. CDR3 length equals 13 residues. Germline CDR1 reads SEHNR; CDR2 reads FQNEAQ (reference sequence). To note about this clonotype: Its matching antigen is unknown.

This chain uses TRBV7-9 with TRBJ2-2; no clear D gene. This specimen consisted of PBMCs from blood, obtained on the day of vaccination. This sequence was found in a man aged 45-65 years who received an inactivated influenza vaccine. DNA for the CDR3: TGTGCCAGCAGCCCGCACGACACCGGGGAGCTGTTTTTT. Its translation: CASSPHDTGELFF.